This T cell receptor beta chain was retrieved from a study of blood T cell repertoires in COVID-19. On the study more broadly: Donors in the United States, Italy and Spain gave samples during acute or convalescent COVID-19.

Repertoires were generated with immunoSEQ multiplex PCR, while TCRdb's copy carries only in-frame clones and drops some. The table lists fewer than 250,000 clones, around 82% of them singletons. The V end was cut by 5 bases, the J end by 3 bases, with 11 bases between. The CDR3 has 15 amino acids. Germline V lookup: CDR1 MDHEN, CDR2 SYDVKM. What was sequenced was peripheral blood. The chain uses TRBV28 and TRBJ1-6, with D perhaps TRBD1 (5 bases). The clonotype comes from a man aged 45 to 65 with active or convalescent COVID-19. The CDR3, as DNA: TGTGCCAGCAGTCCCCGCCAGGGCTATAATTCACCCCTCCACTTT. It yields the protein CASSPRQGYNSPLHF.